A single sample gave rise to the 6 T cell receptor beta chains below, sequenced in a study of graft-versus-host responses after intestinal transplantation. The method was immunoSEQ multiplex PCR; TCRdb's version includes in-frame clones alone and lacks a portion of them. This sample carries under 65,000 clones, almost 95% of them seen once, and the ten largest clones take approximately 0.4%. No antigens are known for them. The input for sequencing was unstimulated CD4+ T cells sorted from spleen or lymph node cells, taken before transplant. Receptor source: a human donor who was the organ donor for an intestinal transplant.

In this sample, this clone turned up once. The chain carries TRBV6-6 and TRBJ1-1, with no clear D. This CDR3 region has 13 residues. The V gene's germline CDR1 is MNHNY and CDR2 SVGAGI (reference sequence). Deletions cut 6 bases from V and 6 bases from J, with 14 bases between. The CDR3 DNA is TGTGCCAGCAGAAAGCCAGTTAAGGCTGAAGCTTTCTTT. Protein product: CASRKPVKAEAFF.

V usage is TRBV5-1 and J usage is TRBJ2-1; 10 bases line up with TRBD2. V lost 1 base to trimming and J lost 8 bases; unmatched junction nucleotides: 6. Germline V CDR1 and CDR2: SGHRS, YFSETQ. This CDR3 contains 15 residues. The CDR3, as DNA: TGCGCCAGCAGCTTGCTAGCGGGGGCGAACGATGAGCAGTTCTTC. Translation gives CASSLLAGANDEQFF.

This clone was picked up one time. The V gene is TRBV18, the J gene TRBJ1-2; TRBD1 aligns across 7 bases. The length of the CDR3 is 14 residues. The V segment lost 3 bases and the J segment 4 bases; nucleotides outside the gene matches: 5. Germline values: CDR1 KGHSH, CDR2 LQKENI. The CDR3 region is CASSPTTGSYGYTF. CDR3 sequence (DNA): TGTGCCAGCTCACCGACGACAGGGAGCTATGGCTACACCTTC. The full variable domain, its missing parts supplied by reference TRBV18 and TRBJ1-2, is NAGVMQNPRHLVRRRGQEARLRCSPMKGHSHVYWYRQLPEEGLKFMVYLQKENIIDESGMPKERFSAEFPKEGPSILRIQQVVRGDSAAYFCASSPTTGSYGYTFGSGTRLTVV.

In its sample, this clone was seen a few times. This sequence joins TRBV6-5 and TRBJ2-7; TRBD1 agrees at 8 bases. V was pared by 6 bases and J by 2 bases, with 6 bases of the junction left unmatched. Germline loops: CDR1 MNHEY, CDR2 SVGAGI. The CDR3 runs to 14 residues. CDR3 nucleotides: TGTGCCAGCAGCCCTGGGACAGGTCCCTACGAGCAGTACTTC. Translating gives CASSPGTGPYEQYF.

V and J are TRBV10-3 and TRBJ1-2; weak D call: TRBD1 (5 bases). V gave up 4 bases and J gave up 8 bases, with 17 bases separating them. Germline V gene lookup returns CDR1 ENHRY and CDR2 SYGVKD. This CDR3 is built from 14 residues. CDR3: CAISGPEGARGYTF. CDR3 sequence (DNA): TGTGCCATCAGTGGCCCTGAAGGGGCGCGGGGCTACACCTTC.

J is TRBJ2-1 and V is TRBV27, with D unresolved. The V end was cut by 4 bases, the J end by 4 bases, with 11 bases between. The CDR3 runs 14 residues. Germline V lookup: CDR1 MNHEY, CDR2 SMNVEV (reference sequence). The CDR3: CASSSGAGYNEQFF. DNA for the CDR3: TGTGCCAGCAGTTCCGGCGCTGGATACAATGAGCAGTTCTTC.